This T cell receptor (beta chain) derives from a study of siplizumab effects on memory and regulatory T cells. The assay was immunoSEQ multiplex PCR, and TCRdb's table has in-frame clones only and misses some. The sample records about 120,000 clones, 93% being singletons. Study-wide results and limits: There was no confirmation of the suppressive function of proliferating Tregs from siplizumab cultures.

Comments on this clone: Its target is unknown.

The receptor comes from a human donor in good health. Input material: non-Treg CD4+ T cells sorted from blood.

CDR3 region: CSGLGLYEQYF. The CDR3 bases are TGCAGTGGACTAGGGCTCTACGAGCAGTACTTC. This sequence joins TRBV20-1 and TRBJ2-7, with D possibly TRBD2 on 6 matching bases. V lost 7 bases and J lost 3, with 10 bases in between. The CDR3 totals 11 residues. Germline V gene data show CDR1 as DFQATT and CDR2 as SNEGSKA (reference sequence).